Sequencing of this T cell receptor (beta chain) was carried out in a study of sequential checkpoint blockade in melanoma. Germline V gene sequence: CDR1 SGHNT, CDR2 YENEEA. The CDR3 has 15 amino acids. Trimming shortened V by 3 bases and J by 6 bases, and 12 bases separated the two germline ends. Sequenced by immunoSEQ multiplex PCR; TCRdb stores in-frame clones only, minus some. The sample contains 37,000 or so clones, 30% to 40% of which appear only once. The treatment: randomized to nivolumab then ipilimumab (arm A) or the reverse (arm B). The TCR originated in a human donor with melanoma. The genes are TRBV11-3 and TRBJ1-6; D perhaps matches TRBD1 (5 bases). This specimen consisted of tumor tissue (inferred from file names), obtained from a patient given nivolumab and ipilimumab in sequence. Written as DNA, the CDR3 is TGTGCCAGCAGCTTGGCCAGGGTCAGTAATTCACCCCTCCACTTT. This encodes CASSLARVSNSPLHF.